The present TCR beta chain was sequenced within a study of cytomegalovirus exposure and HLA in healthy donors. Study conclusions and caveats: Follow-up analysis later connected one missense variant in DCLRE1C with trimming of TCR beta V- and J-genes. The authors later found most CMV-associated TCR beta chains appeared HLA-restricted.

The CDR3 runs to 14 residues. Germline values: CDR1 SGHTA, CDR2 FQGNSA. V gave up 5 bases and J gave up 3 bases, with 14 bases separating them. Primers for the PCR totalled 60 Vbeta and 13 Jbeta. Libraries were prepared by immunoSEQ multiplex PCR; TCRdb keeps only in-frame clonotypes and omits some of them. This sample has 130,000 or so clones, with over 75% found just once. In its sample, this clone was seen many times. The antigen remains undetermined. The clonotype was recovered from a man aged 25 to 45 in good health and CMV-seronegative. The specimen was PBMCs. The V and J genes are TRBV7-2 and TRBJ2-7; TRBD1 might be the D (6 bases). CDR3 bases: TGTGCCAGCAGCCAACAGGGTATGCTCTACGAGCAGTACTTC. This translates into CASSQQGMLYEQYF.